The 5 T cell receptor beta chains listed next were all sequenced from one sample in a study of blood T cell repertoires in COVID-19. Method: immunoSEQ multiplex PCR; TCRdb's copy keeps in-frame clones and lacks some. The sample yields 40,000 or so clones, 92% seen once. Material for sequencing was peripheral blood. These receptors came from a human donor in a cohort sampled during active COVID-19.

V usage is TRBV7-9 and J usage is TRBJ2-5, with 11 nucleotides matching TRBD2. Looked up from germline, CDR1 is SEHNR and CDR2 is FQNEAQ (reference sequence). CDR3 size: 14 residues. The J segment lost 5 bases and the V segment lost 5 bases, leaving 4 bases of the junction unmatched. The CDR3 region is CASSLTSGGETQYF. In DNA form, the CDR3 reads TGTGCCAGCAGCCTAACTAGCGGGGGTGAGACCCAGTACTTC.

This chain links TRBV19 with TRBJ1-2, with 9 bases matching TRBD1. Unmatched junction bases numbered 8, after V lost 10 bases and J lost 8 bases. This CDR3 spans 12 amino acids. Germline V CDR1 and CDR2: LNHDA, SQIVND (reference sequence). The CDR3 sequence: CATGGQGGGYTF. The CDR3 DNA is TGTGCCACCGGGGGACAGGGAGGCGGCTACACCTTC.

The chain joins TRBV11-2 to TRBJ1-2, with 7 nucleotides matching TRBD1. Trimming took 1 base from V and 2 from J; bases not matched to a gene: 16. Germline assignment: CDR1 SGHAT and CDR2 FQNNGV. This CDR3 has 19 residues. The CDR3 DNA sequence: TGTGCCAGCAGCTTAGTTGAAGGCTTCGGACAGGCCGTGAACTATGGCTACACCTTC. This translates into CASSLVEGFGQAVNYGYTF.

This rearrangement joins TRBV30 to TRBJ2-7; the match to TRBD1 covers 7 bases. This CDR3 is built from 12 residues. J was trimmed by 2 bases and V by 4 bases; bases with no gene match: 2. The V gene's germline CDR1 is GTSNPN and CDR2 SVGIG (reference sequence). The CDR3 DNA reads TGTGCCTGGACAGGGGGAGCCTACGAGCAGTACTTC. Protein sequence: CAWTGGAYEQYF.

In this sample, this clone turned up a few times. This chain joins TRBV27 and TRBJ1-6; TRBD1 agrees at 7 bases. The CDR3 is 14 residues long. CDR1 and CDR2 (germline): MNHEY, SMNVEV (reference sequence). After removal of 4 bases from V and 5 bases from J, the junction contained 2 bases not matched to a gene. CDR3 sequence reads: CASSSTGNNSPLHF. In nucleotides, the CDR3 is TGTGCCAGCAGTTCGACAGGGAATAATTCACCCCTCCACTTT.